This is a list of T cell receptor beta chains from one sample in a study of blood T cell repertoires in COVID-19. Sequencing used immunoSEQ multiplex PCR; TCRdb keeps in-frame clones, though not all of them. The sample includes 200,000 to 300,000 clones, approximately 86% of them seen just once. Sequencing input: PBMCs or T cells enriched from blood (not recorded which). The receptor source for this set is a woman between 40 and 55 years old with acute COVID-19. Each CDR3 is given with its conserved first and last residue. D genes are given only for firm matches. The size field is filled for only some rows; it gives once, few, many or a size class.

j_gene | v_gene | d_gene | abundance | CDR3aa | CDR3nt
TRBJ2-7 | TRBV2 | TRBD2 | once | CASTASGLAGGYEQYF | TGTGCCAGCACAGCTTCCGGTCTAGCGGGAGGTTACGAGCAGTACTTC
TRBJ2-3 | TRBV11-3 | TRBD2 | - | CWEGLAGSTDTQYF | TGCTGGGAGGGACTAGCGGGAAGCACAGATACGCAGTATTTT
TRBJ2-3 | TRBV29-1 | TRBD1 | - | CSVHGTVSTDTQYF | TGCAGCGTTCATGGGACAGTGAGCACAGATACGCAGTATTTT
TRBJ2-1 | TRBV7-3 | - | - | CASSLTGVEQFF | TGTGCCAGCAGCTTAACAGGGGTCGAGCAGTTCTTC
TRBJ2-7 | TRBV5-6 | - | few | CASSSRGAYEQYF | TGTGCCAGCAGCTCTAGAGGAGCCTACGAGCAGTACTTC
TRBJ2-7 | TRBV3-1/TRBV3-2 | - | - | CASSQDSVRTYEQYF | TGTGCCAGCAGCCAAGATTCGGTCCGGACTTACGAGCAGTACTTC
TRBJ1-1 | TRBV30 | - | - | CAWSLTGLNTEAFF | TGTGCCTGGAGTCTGACAGGCCTGAACACTGAAGCTTTCTTT
TRBJ2-7 | TRBV6-5 | - | - | CASSHPGPYEQYF | TGTGCCAGCAGCCATCCCGGTCCCTACGAGCAGTACTTC
TRBJ2-5 | TRBV7-8 | TRBD2 | once | CASSLAGGSSQETQYF | TGTGCCAGCAGCTTAGCCGGCGGGAGTTCCCAAGAGACCCAGTACTTC
TRBJ1-3 | TRBV4-2 | - | few | CASSQDLRNTIYF | TGTGCCAGCAGCCAAGATCTAAGAAACACCATATATTTT
TRBJ2-7 | TRBV2 | TRBD2 | - | CASSEVGTSGKGEQYF | TGTGCCAGCAGTGAAGTTGGGACTAGCGGGAAAGGCGAGCAGTACTTC
TRBJ2-3 | TRBV10-3 | TRBD2 | - | CAISSLAEGTDTQYF | TGTGCCATCAGCTCGCTAGCGGAGGGGACAGATACGCAGTATTTT
TRBJ2-1 | TRBV11-3 | TRBD2 | - | CASSLGTSGAYNEQFF | TGTGCCAGCAGCTTAGGGACTAGTGGGGCCTACAATGAGCAGTTCTTC
TRBJ2-1 | TRBV7-7 | TRBD2 | - | CASSLGLAGDNEQFF | TGTGCTAGCAGCTTGGGACTAGCGGGAGATAATGAGCAGTTCTTC
TRBJ1-1 | TRBV30 | - | - | CAWSVGVHTEAFF | TGTGCCTGGAGTGTAGGGGTTCACACTGAAGCTTTCTTT
TRBJ1-3 | TRBV18 | - | - | CASSPKGENTIYF | TGTGCCAGCTCCCCTAAAGGGGAAAACACCATATATTTT
TRBJ1-1 | TRBV5-1 | - | - | CASSLEGDAEAFF | TGCGCCAGCAGCTTGGAGGGGGACGCTGAAGCTTTCTTT
TRBJ2-3 | TRBV15 | TRBD1 | - | CATSNFRDRGTDTQYF | TGTGCCACCAGCAATTTCCGGGACAGGGGCACAGATACGCAGTATTTT
TRBJ1-4 | TRBV25-1 | TRBD1 | - | CASSDPGQESTNEKLFF | TGTGCCAGCAGTGACCCGGGACAGGAGTCGACTAATGAAAAACTGTTTTTT
TRBJ2-3 | TRBV11-3 | - | once | CASSSGGRTDTQYF | TGTGCCAGCAGCTCCGGGGGACGAACAGATACGCAGTATTTT
TRBJ2-3 | TRBV11-3 | TRBD2 | - | CASSSLAGVFTDTQYF | TGTGCCAGCAGTTCCTTAGCGGGAGTGTTCACAGATACGCAGTATTTT
TRBJ1-1 | TRBV27 | TRBD1 | - | CASSPRQGRVAEAFF | TGTGCCAGCAGTCCTAGACAGGGACGGGTCGCTGAAGCTTTCTTT
TRBJ2-7 | TRBV7-3 | TRBD1 | - | CASSWGQGYEQYF | TGTGCCAGCAGCTGGGGACAGGGCTACGAGCAGTACTTC
TRBJ1-6 | TRBV4-1 | - | - | CASSQRQDISSPLHF | TGCGCCAGCAGCCAACGGCAGGACATAAGTTCACCCCTCCACTTT
TRBJ2-1 | TRBV11-2 | - | - | CASSFTGAYNEQFF | TGTGCCAGCAGCTTTACAGGAGCCTACAATGAGCAGTTCTTC
TRBJ2-3 | TRBV27 | TRBD1 | - | CATGTGGGTQYF | TGTGCCACCGGGACAGGCGGTGGTACGCAGTATTTT
TRBJ2-3 | TRBV6-5 | - | - | CASDAGGSAGDTQYF | TGTGCCAGCGACGCTGGAGGATCCGCAGGCGATACGCAGTATTTT
TRBJ2-1 | TRBV19 | - | - | CASSIVERASEQFF | TGTGCCAGTAGTATAGTGGAGCGGGCAAGTGAGCAGTTCTTC
TRBJ2-7 | TRBV2 | TRBD2 | few | CASSLAAYEQYF | TGTGCCAGTTCACTAGCGGCCTACGAGCAGTACTTC
TRBJ1-2 | TRBV30 | - | - | CAWSRPGNYGYTF | TGTGCCTGGAGTCGACCGGGGAACTATGGCTACACCTTC
TRBJ2-3 | TRBV15 | TRBD2 | - | CATSLTSGSTDTQYF | TGTGCCACCAGCCTGACTAGCGGTAGCACAGATACGCAGTATTTT
TRBJ2-1 | TRBV28 | TRBD1 | - | CASSLSGQGDNEQFF | TGTGCCAGCAGTTTAAGCGGACAGGGAGACAATGAGCAGTTCTTC
TRBJ1-1 | TRBV18 | TRBD1 | - | CASSPPLQGANTEAFF | TGTGCCAGCTCACCCCCGCTTCAGGGGGCGAACACTGAAGCTTTCTTT
TRBJ2-3 | TRBV5-1 | TRBD2 | - | CASSPSGGSTDTQYF | TGCGCCAGCAGCCCTAGCGGAGGGAGCACAGATACGCAGTATTTT
TRBJ2-1 | TRBV9 | TRBD2 | - | CASSVGSGRIYEQFF | TGTGCCAGCAGCGTTGGTAGCGGGAGGATCTATGAGCAGTTCTTC
TRBJ2-4 | TRBV28 | - | once | CASSPRGGIAKNIQYF | TGTGCCAGCTCTCCTAGGGGTGGCATAGCCAAAAACATTCAGTACTTC
TRBJ2-7 | TRBV6-4 | TRBD2 | - | CASSDGREGDREQYF | TGTGCCAGCAGCGACGGACGGGAGGGCGACCGCGAGCAGTACTTC
TRBJ2-4 | TRBV12-1 | - | - | CASSYPRTVAKNIQYF | TGTGCCAGCAGCTACCCGAGGACAGTAGCCAAAAACATTCAGTACTTC
TRBJ1-2 | TRBV7-9 | - | - | CASSSGYGYTF | TGTGCCAGCAGCTCAGGGTATGGCTACACCTTC
TRBJ2-3 | TRBV27 | - | - | CASSPGRGTGTDTQYF | TGTGCCAGCAGTCCCGGCCGGGGTACAGGCACAGATACGCAGTATTTT
TRBJ1-3 | TRBV2 | TRBD1 | - | CASSTTGGRNTIYF | TGTGCCAGCAGTACTACAGGGGGCCGAAACACCATATATTTT
TRBJ1-1 | TRBV19 | - | - | CASSINRAGTEAFF | TGTGCCAGTAGTATAAACAGGGCTGGCACTGAAGCTTTCTTT
TRBJ1-2 | TRBV7-9 | TRBD1 | - | CASSLATGTGGYGYTF | TGTGCCAGCAGCTTAGCTACTGGGACAGGGGGTTATGGCTACACCTTC
TRBJ2-1 | TRBV7-2 | TRBD2 | - | CASSLVGLAGEQFF | TGTGCCAGCAGCTTAGTAGGACTAGCGGGAGAGCAGTTCTTC
TRBJ2-1 | TRBV11-2 | - | - | CASSLTSDGAEQFF | TGTGCCAGCAGCTTAACCAGCGATGGGGCTGAGCAGTTCTTC
TRBJ1-2 | TRBV6-5 | - | - | CASSYSILANYGYTF | TGTGCCAGCAGTTACTCGATTTTAGCAAACTATGGCTACACCTTC
TRBJ1-3 | TRBV14 | - | - | CASSLTWGNSGNTIYF | TGTGCCAGCAGCTTAACTTGGGGCAACTCTGGAAACACCATATATTTT
TRBJ2-3 | TRBV7-9 | - | - | CASSVSASTDTQYF | TGTGCCAGCAGCGTAAGCGCCAGCACAGATACGCAGTATTTT
TRBJ2-7 | TRBV9 | TRBD1 | - | CASSQSRDRGPYEQYF | TGTGCCAGCAGCCAAAGCCGGGACAGGGGGCCCTACGAGCAGTACTTC
TRBJ1-4 | TRBV19 | - | - | CASSIYATTNEKLFF | TGTGCCAGTAGTATCTATGCAACAACTAATGAAAAACTGTTTTTT
TRBJ2-5 | TRBV5-8 | TRBD1 | - | CASSSGDRTPQETQYF | TGTGCCAGCAGCTCAGGGGACAGGACTCCGCAAGAGACCCAGTACTTC
TRBJ2-7 | TRBV2 | TRBD2 | - | CASRVAGAVTYEQYF | TGTGCCAGCAGGGTAGCGGGAGCGGTTACCTACGAGCAGTACTTC
TRBJ2-2 | TRBV5-4 | TRBD1 | - | CASSLPGQGAGELFF | TGTGCCAGCAGCCTTCCGGGACAGGGGGCCGGGGAGCTGTTTTTT
TRBJ2-7 | TRBV18 | TRBD2 | many | CASSRPRLAGAVNEQYF | TGTGCCAGCTCACGCCCCAGACTAGCGGGAGCTGTAAACGAGCAGTACTTC
TRBJ2-7 | TRBV30 | TRBD1 | few | CAWSFGRTGSYEQYF | TGTGCCTGGAGTTTCGGTAGGACAGGCTCCTACGAGCAGTACTTC
TRBJ1-3 | TRBV6-1 | - | - | CASSEFFEGLRHTIYF | TGTGCCAGCAGTGAATTTTTTGAGGGATTAAGGCACACCATATATTTT
TRBJ1-1 | TRBV5-1 | - | - | CASSQLSQGYNEAFF | TGCGCCAGCAGCCAATTAAGTCAGGGATATAATGAAGCTTTCTTT
TRBJ2-1 | TRBV5-5 | TRBD2 | - | CASSFAGGDNEQFF | TGTGCCAGCAGCTTTGCGGGAGGGGACAATGAGCAGTTCTTC
TRBJ2-3 | TRBV7-3 | - | - | CASSLTVLARGDTQYF | TGTGCCAGCAGCTTAACGGTCCTAGCGAGGGGAGATACGCAGTATTTT
TRBJ1-2 | TRBV21-1 | - | - | CASSRIVKGAGGDYGYTF | TGTGCCAGCAGCAGGATTGTTAAGGGGGCGGGTGGGGACTATGGCTACACCTTC